A selection of T cell receptor beta chains follows, all from one sample in a study of blood T cell repertoires in COVID-19. The protocol was immunoSEQ multiplex PCR, while the TCRdb copy is restricted to in-frame clones and leaves out a portion. The data contain under 200,000 clones, around 74% of them seen just once; the ten biggest clones take up about 3%. Sequenced sample: peripheral blood. All receptors derive from an elderly woman with acute or convalescent COVID-19. CDR3s include the opening cysteine and the closing phenylalanine or tryptophan. D genes are given only for firm matches. Clone sizes are given selectively: once, few, many, or a class where the clone is expanded.

size	D	V	J	length	CDR3	DNA
NA	TRBD1	TRBV24-1	TRBJ2-3	14	CATSGQGPTDTQYF	TGTGCCACCTCGGGACAGGGACCCACAGATACGCAGTATTTT
NA	TRBD1	TRBV2	TRBJ1-5	15	CASNGQGLGNQPQHF	TGTGCCAGCAACGGACAGGGATTAGGCAATCAGCCCCAGCATTTT
NA	NA	TRBV28	TRBJ1-3	14	CASGGFRSGNTIYF	TGTGCCAGCGGGGGGTTCCGCTCTGGAAACACCATATATTTT
NA	TRBD1	TRBV5-1	TRBJ1-2	14	CASSSGTANYGYTF	TGCGCCAGCAGCTCCGGGACAGCAAACTATGGCTACACCTTC
few	NA	TRBV5-8	TRBJ2-5	13	CASSLSPQETQYF	TGTGCCAGCAGCTTGAGCCCTCAAGAGACCCAGTACTTC
NA	NA	TRBV28	TRBJ1-5	14	CASRPDSLHQPQHF	TGTGCCAGCAGACCCGACAGCCTTCATCAGCCCCAGCATTTT
NA	TRBD1	TRBV5-6	TRBJ2-1	16	CASSPPDRGAYNEQFF	TGTGCCAGCAGCCCCCCAGACAGGGGGGCATACAATGAGCAGTTCTTC
NA	TRBD2	TRBV9	TRBJ2-1	15	CASSVASSSGSPPFF	TGTGCCAGCAGCGTAGCTAGTTCTAGCGGGAGTCCCCCCTTCTTC
NA	NA	TRBV12-3/TRBV12-4	TRBJ1-1	13	CASSRRGITEAFF	TGTGCCAGCAGCCGAAGGGGTATCACTGAAGCTTTCTTT
NA	NA	TRBV12-3/TRBV12-4	TRBJ2-2	11	CASSNRGELFF	TGTGCCAGCAGTAACAGGGGGGAGCTGTTTTTT
NA	NA	TRBV3-1/TRBV3-2	TRBJ2-7	15	CASSQQVGFGGEQYF	TGTGCCAGCAGCCAACAGGTCGGGTTCGGGGGCGAGCAGTACTTC
NA	TRBD2	TRBV24-1	TRBJ2-1	18	CATSGIASGSYSYNEQFF	TGTGCCACCAGCGGAATCGCTAGCGGGAGCTACTCCTACAATGAGCAGTTCTTC
NA	TRBD2	TRBV6-6	TRBJ2-7	15	CASRRGLAGFEEQYF	TGTGCCAGCAGACGGGGACTAGCGGGATTTGAAGAGCAGTACTTC
NA	NA	TRBV27	TRBJ1-1	13	CASSRLRTSEAFF	TGTGCCAGCAGCCGCTTAAGGACTTCTGAAGCTTTCTTT
NA	TRBD1	TRBV15	TRBJ2-7	16	CATSRDTTGGLYEQYF	TGTGCCACCAGCAGAGACACTACAGGGGGTCTGTACGAGCAGTACTTC
NA	NA	TRBV4-1	TRBJ2-3	14	CASSQVASTDTQYF	TGCGCCAGCAGCCAAGTGGCTAGCACAGATACGCAGTATTTT
NA	TRBD2	TRBV18	TRBJ2-7	16	CASSPPSGTLTYEQYF	TGTGCCAGCTCCCCCCCTAGCGGGACACTAACCTACGAGCAGTACTTC
NA	TRBD1	TRBV18	TRBJ2-2	15	CASSPFDRGAGELFF	TGTGCCAGCTCACCATTTGACAGGGGCGCCGGGGAGCTGTTTTTT
NA	NA	TRBV7-8	TRBJ1-5	13	CASRPGPNQPQHF	TGTGCCAGCAGGCCAGGGCCCAATCAGCCCCAGCATTTT
NA	NA	TRBV10-3	TRBJ2-7	11	CAISGQDEQYF	TGTGCCATCAGTGGGCAGGACGAGCAGTACTTC
few	TRBD1	TRBV18	TRBJ1-4	16	CASSPRLGTANEKLFF	TGTGCCAGCTCACCACGCCTCGGGACAGCTAATGAAAAACTGTTTTTT
NA	TRBD1	TRBV28	TRBJ1-3	14	CASSSPQGAYTIYF	TGTGCCAGCAGTTCCCCCCAGGGGGCCTACACCATATATTTT
NA	NA	TRBV30	TRBJ1-2	14	CAWSQTAAIGGYTF	TGTGCCTGGAGCCAGACAGCCGCGATTGGGGGCTACACCTTC
once	NA	TRBV28	TRBJ1-1	16	CASSLGFQGGGDYAFF	TGTGCCAGCAGTTTAGGTTTTCAGGGAGGGGGTGATTATGCTTTCTTT
NA	NA	TRBV6-1	TRBJ2-7	15	CASSEGGLAPYEQYF	TGTGCCAGCAGTGAAGGCGGACTTGCCCCCTACGAGCAGTACTTC
NA	NA	TRBV12-1	TRBJ1-2	15	CASSPPSEANYGYTF	TGTGCCAGCAGCCCACCCAGTGAGGCTAACTATGGCTACACCTTC
few	NA	TRBV13	TRBJ2-7	14	CASRARGSESEQYF	TGTGCCAGCAGGGCACGAGGGAGCGAGAGCGAGCAGTACTTC
NA	NA	TRBV2	TRBJ1-6	19	CASSESSGAISSYNSPLHF	TGTGCCAGCAGTGAGTCGAGCGGAGCTATAAGCTCCTATAATTCACCCCTCCACTTT
many	TRBD2	TRBV2	TRBJ2-7	14	CASNGLAGESEQYF	TGTGCCAGCAACGGACTAGCGGGAGAAAGCGAGCAGTACTTC
NA	NA	TRBV5-4	TRBJ2-7	17	CASSTLDRTDSALEQYF	TGTGCCAGCAGCACCTTAGATCGGACGGACTCTGCTTTGGAGCAGTACTTC
NA	NA	TRBV11-2	TRBJ2-5	15	CASSPDTGTYETQYF	TGTGCCAGCAGCCCAGATACCGGGACTTATGAGACCCAGTACTTC
NA	TRBD1	TRBV27	TRBJ2-7	15	CASSLFRTGASEQYF	TGTGCCAGCAGTTTATTTCGGACAGGGGCTTCCGAGCAGTACTTC
NA	NA	TRBV5-6	TRBJ2-1	14	CASSSRPEGNEQFF	TGTGCCAGCAGTTCAAGACCCGAGGGCAATGAGCAGTTCTTC
NA	TRBD2	TRBV15	TRBJ2-7	16	CATSRGSSGRPYEQYF	TGTGCCACCAGCAGGGGCTCTAGCGGGAGGCCCTACGAGCAGTACTTC
few	TRBD1	TRBV5-1	TRBJ1-5	15	CASSPGQGGGQPQHF	TGCGCCAGCAGCCCCGGACAGGGGGGGGGTCAGCCCCAGCATTTT
NA	NA	TRBV27	TRBJ2-7	13	CASRSLGGYEQYF	TGTGCCAGCAGAAGCCTTGGGGGGTACGAGCAGTACTTC
NA	NA	TRBV29-1	TRBJ2-5	13	CSVATTVQETQYF	TGCAGCGTCGCAACGACAGTTCAAGAGACCCAGTACTTC
NA	NA	TRBV9	TRBJ1-3	16	CASSVGPGSPGNTIYF	TGTGCCAGCAGCGTAGGCCCCGGGAGCCCTGGAAACACCATATATTTT
few	NA	TRBV5-6	TRBJ1-4	15	CASSQATATNEKLFF	TGTGCCAGCAGCCAAGCGACAGCAACTAATGAAAAACTGTTTTTT
NA	NA	TRBV7-9	TRBJ2-3	15	CASSPRDGSTDTQYF	TGTGCCAGCAGCCCGCGGGACGGAAGCACAGATACGCAGTATTTT
NA	TRBD2	TRBV9	TRBJ2-3	16	CASSPQTSGITDTQYF	TGTGCCAGCAGCCCGCAGACTAGCGGTATCACAGATACGCAGTATTTT
NA	NA	TRBV11-1	TRBJ2-6	14	CASSLSTGANVLTF	TGTGCCAGCAGCTTATCCACTGGGGCCAACGTCCTGACTTTC
NA	TRBD2	TRBV9	TRBJ2-2	17	CASSAPLAGENTGELFF	TGTGCCAGCAGCGCGCCCCTAGCGGGAGAGAACACCGGGGAGCTGTTTTTT
NA	NA	TRBV28	TRBJ1-3	15	CASSSGTATGNTIYF	TGTGCCAGCAGTTCGGGGACTGCCACTGGAAACACCATATATTTT
NA	NA	TRBV19	TRBJ2-7	15	CASTESGKPKREQYF	TGTGCCAGTACTGAGTCGGGAAAACCCAAAAGGGAGCAGTACTTC